One TCR beta chain is described in this entry. The specificity of this receptor is unknown. No qualities accompany the bases; no much larger clone lies one base away. Reading the germline V gene gives CDR1 LGHNA and CDR2 YNFKEQ. V loses 2 bases, J loses 6 bases, and the germline ends lie 9 bases apart. The CDR3 contains 13 residues, cysteine and phenylalanine counted. Only the CDR3 DNA stays, 39 bases, in frame from base 1. This sample's treatment or condition label indicates: about 20 received Ad26.COV2.S at low or high dose, single or two shots; several received placebo; per-sample allocation not given. Repertoires of vaccine and placebo recipients were sequenced from samples taken on day 63 after the first injection. In Cohort 1b, roughly 25 adults aged 18-55 years were enrolled at a single site in Boston, USA, between 29 July and 7 August 2020. Ad26.COV2.S was a replication-incompetent adenovirus type 26 vector that expressed a prefusion-stabilized SARS-CoV-2 spike protein derived from the original Wuhan strain.

The sample is drawn from a study of Ad26.COV2.S vaccination and SARS-CoV-2 variants (dated by TCRdb to 2020 to 2023). About the investigation overall: Donors in the vaccine arm were drawn from COV1001, a multicentre, randomized, double-blind, placebo-controlled phase I-IIa trial testing Ad26.COV2.S in healthy adults. The TCR-sequenced set comprised about 32 samples: approximately 19 Ad26.COV2.S vaccine recipients, 5 placebo recipients and 8 SARS-CoV-2 convalescent individuals. Investigators remained blinded to trial group allocation during experiments and outcome assessment. Trial participants were randomized into five groups of five, in which low-dose or high-dose Ad26.COV2.S was given once or twice, or placebo was given on both occasions. Ad26.COV2.S was administered intramuscularly at 5 x 10^10 or 1 x 10^11 viral particles, either as a single shot or as two shots given 56 days apart. TCRbeta repertoire sequencing served as the tool for gauging how specific and how broad the SARS-CoV-2-reactive T cell receptors were following Ad26.COV2.S vaccination. Findings and caveats that apply to the study as a whole: Ad26.COV2.S recipients had higher spike-specific TCR breadth than placebo recipients (P = 0.0014). Comparing responses between vaccine doses or regimens was not something the study was powered to do. The authors noted that total T cell responses may have been underestimated by the TCR breadth and depth analyses. After vaccination, substantial breadth of spike-specific CD8+ and CD4+ T cell responses was reported. Non-spike TCR breadth was comparable between vaccine and placebo recipients, consistent with the vaccine containing only spike.

The immunoSEQ Assay was the method used to sequence TCRbeta CDR3 regions. After extraction, genomic DNA underwent amplification by bias-controlled multiplex PCR, followed by high-throughput sequencing. As for how the authors treated the data: To quantify the absolute abundance of every unique TCRbeta CDR3 region, sequences were collapsed and filtered. T cell fraction was estimated by normalizing TCRbeta template counts to usable DNA, with usable DNA measured through amplification of reference genes found in all nucleated cells. Repertoire TCRs were annotated as SARS-CoV-2-specific when V gene, CDR3 amino acid sequence and J gene were exactly matched to a known reactive TCR set. The reference SARS-CoV-2 TCR set was obtained from MIRA and was filtered for enrichment in COVID-19-positive ImmuneCODE repertoires, whereby public or cross-reactive TCRs were removed. Drawing on the MIRA antigens, annotated TCRs were analysed further at the level of specific ORF or position within ORF. Breadth was defined as annotated unique rearrangements over total unique productive rearrangements; depth was the summed frequency of those rearrangements. Two-sided Wilcoxon rank-sum tests were used to compare TCR breadth between groups. The clones in this table, taken by TCRdb from immuneACCESS, are in-frame only. Not every clone is retained; where verified, under half of the shortfall comes from an unresolved V gene, and the cause of the rest is unknown. D and trimming were read from the DNA, whereas the V and J calls and clone size are those reported in that table. Present in this sample are about 350,000 clones, 88% of which were seen just once. 6.4% of the sample is taken by the ten largest.

Sequencing was performed on peripheral blood, taken in a trial of Ad26.COV2.S vaccine versus placebo. The source of this sequence is a person aged 18-65 years who received the Ad26.COV2.S COVID-19 vaccine or a placebo. The rearrangement joined TRBV4-2 to TRBJ2-3, with the identity of the D gene unclear. Here the CDR3 is given as CASSQQSRDTQYF. The nucleotide sequence is given as TGTGCCAGCAGCCAACAATCTAGGGATACGCAGTATTTT.